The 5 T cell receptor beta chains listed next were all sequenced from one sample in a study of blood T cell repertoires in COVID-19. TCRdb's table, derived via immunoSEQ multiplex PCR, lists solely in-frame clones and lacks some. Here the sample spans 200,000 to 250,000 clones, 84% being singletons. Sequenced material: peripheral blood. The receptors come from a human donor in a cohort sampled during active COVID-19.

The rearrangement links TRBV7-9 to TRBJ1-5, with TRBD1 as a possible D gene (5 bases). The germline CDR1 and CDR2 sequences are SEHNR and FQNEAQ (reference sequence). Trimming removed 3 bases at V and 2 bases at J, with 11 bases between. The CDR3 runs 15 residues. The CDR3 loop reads CASSFSDTRNQPQHF. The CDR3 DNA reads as TGTGCCAGCAGCTTCTCGGACACTCGCAATCAGCCCCAGCATTTT.

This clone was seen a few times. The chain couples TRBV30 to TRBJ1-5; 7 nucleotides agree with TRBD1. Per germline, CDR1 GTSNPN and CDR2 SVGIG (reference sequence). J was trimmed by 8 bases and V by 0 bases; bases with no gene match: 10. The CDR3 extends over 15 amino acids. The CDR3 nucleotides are TGTGCCTGGAGTGTAGCAGGGGGTCGCTTCAAGCCCCAGCATTTT. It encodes CAWSVAGGRFKPQHF.

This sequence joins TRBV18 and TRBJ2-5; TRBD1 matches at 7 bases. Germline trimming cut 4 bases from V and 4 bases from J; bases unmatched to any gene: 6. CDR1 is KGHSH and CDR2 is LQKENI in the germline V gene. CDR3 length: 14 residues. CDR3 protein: CASSLRQGPETQYF. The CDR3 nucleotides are TGTGCCAGCTCACTACGACAGGGTCCAGAGACCCAGTACTTC.

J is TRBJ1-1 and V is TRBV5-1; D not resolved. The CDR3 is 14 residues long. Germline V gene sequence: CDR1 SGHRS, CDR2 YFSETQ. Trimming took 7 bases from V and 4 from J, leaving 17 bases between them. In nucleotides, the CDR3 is TGCGCCAGCTCCGGGTATGGAGGTATCACTGAAGCTTTCTTT. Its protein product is CASSGYGGITEAFF.

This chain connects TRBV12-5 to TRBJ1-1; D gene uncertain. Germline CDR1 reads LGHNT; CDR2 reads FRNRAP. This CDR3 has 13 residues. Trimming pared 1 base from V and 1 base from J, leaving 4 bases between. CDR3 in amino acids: CASGLAGNTEAFF. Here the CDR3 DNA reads TGTGCTAGTGGTTTGGCAGGGAACACTGAAGCTTTCTTT.